The following is a T cell receptor beta chain sequence with its context. Its antigen is unidentified. This specimen comes from a study of cytomegalovirus exposure and HLA in healthy donors. At collection, donors were nominally healthy, but unrecorded immune exposures were probable. Primers: 60 Vbeta forward and 13 Jbeta reverse. Measured with immunoSEQ multiplex PCR; TCRdb has only the in-frame clones, and not every one. This sample has over 150,000 clones; over 80% occur once, and the top ten carry 1.5% to 2%. The V gene's germline CDR1 is MNHEY and CDR2 SMNVEV (reference sequence). The V gene end was trimmed by 7 bases and the J gene end by 2 bases; junction bases not matched to a gene: 7. The CDR3 loop spans 15 amino acids. Overall study results and limits: It was assumed in the presence/absence analyses that sequencing depth was roughly uniform across donors. What a later analysis showed was that several of the most significant clusters appeared linked to common viral pathogens.

The V and J genes are TRBV27 and TRBJ2-3; TRBD2 aligns across 9 bases. The origin of this receptor is a human donor in good health. Sequencing was done on a sample of PBMCs. The CDR3 region is CASKLRLAATDTQYF. Written as DNA, the CDR3 is TGTGCCAGCAAATTGCGACTAGCGGCCACAGATACGCAGTATTTT.